This TCR beta chain was found in a study of chemoradiotherapy in HPV16-positive cancers. For the study at large: Functional T-cell assays on a couple of HPV16-positive patients' cells defined candidate HPV-specific clones and common TCR motifs.

Regarding the study as a whole: In HPV16-positive patients, HPV-responsive T-cell expansion tracked better recurrence-free survival. Non-HPV-specific T cells did not expand in tumors during treatment, whereas candidate HPV-specific clones and E7-related motifs did.

This CDR3 has 18 amino acids. Trimming took off 2 bases at V and 4 bases at J, with 23 bases between the two ends. The germline V gene encodes CDR1 MNHEY and CDR2 SMNVEV (reference sequence). On this clone: What it recognizes is unknown.

Over chemoradiotherapy, repertoires were sampled more than once. Sequenced by immunoSEQ multiplex PCR; TCRdb stores in-frame clones only, minus some. The table shows 10,000 to 14,000 clones, with 90% to 95% occurring only once. V is TRBV27 and J is TRBJ1-2, with D uncertain. This receptor was obtained from a human donor with HPV-associated anogenital cancer. This material consisted of blood, taken from a patient who underwent chemoradiotherapy. CDR3 bases: TGTGCCAGCAGTTTACGGCAGAATGCGGCCCGATTAGCCTATGGCTACACCTTC. Protein: CASSLRQNAARLAYGYTF.